This T cell receptor beta chain was profiled in a study of blood T cells in healthy people across ages. Study findings and constraints: Naive CD4+ cells and diversity were both higher in long-lived donors than in aged donors. PBMCs went unsorted, and a conclusive naive versus antigen-experienced comparison was therefore prevented.

Germline V CDR1 and CDR2: MDHEN, SYDVKM. The CDR3 loop spans 16 amino acids. J lost 6 bases, V lost 4 bases, and 10 bases had no gene match. Primed by a sample-barcoded 5' primer and a J-beta primer mix, a second PCR proceeded for about 7 to 11 cycles. A template-switch adaptor containing 12 random nucleotides labeled each cDNA molecule. From the 5' RACE reads, TCRdb called clonotypes with MiXCR, one entry per CDR3 protein. The sample lists some 320,000 distinct CDR3 sequences; roughly 26% were seen once. Remarks on this clonotype: What it binds is unknown.

The specimen was blood. The rearrangement joins TRBV28 to TRBJ1-2; 11 bases fit TRBD1. The sequence was collected from a woman in her 70s in good health. CDR3 protein: CASSSHPSDRGHGYTF. The CDR3 nucleotides read TGTGCCAGCAGTTCCCACCCCTCGGACAGGGGGCATGGCTACACCTTC.